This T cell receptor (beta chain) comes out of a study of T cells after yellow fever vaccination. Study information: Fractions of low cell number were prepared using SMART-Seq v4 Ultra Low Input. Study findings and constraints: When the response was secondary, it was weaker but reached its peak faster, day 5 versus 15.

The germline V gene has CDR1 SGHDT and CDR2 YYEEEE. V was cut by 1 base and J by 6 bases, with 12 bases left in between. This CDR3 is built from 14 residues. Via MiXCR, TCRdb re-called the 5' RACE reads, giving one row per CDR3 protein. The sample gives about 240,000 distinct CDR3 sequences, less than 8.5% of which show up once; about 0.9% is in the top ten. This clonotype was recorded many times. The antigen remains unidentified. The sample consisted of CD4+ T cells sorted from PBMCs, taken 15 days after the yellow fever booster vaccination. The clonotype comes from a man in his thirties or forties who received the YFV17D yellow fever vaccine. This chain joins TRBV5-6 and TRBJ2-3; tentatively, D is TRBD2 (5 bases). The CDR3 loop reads CASSLLRRKDTQYF. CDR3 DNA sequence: TGTGCCAGCAGCTTGTTGAGGAGGAAGGATACGCAGTATTTT.